These T cell receptor beta chains were read from a single sample in a study of long-term antiretroviral therapy in people with HIV. Profiled with immunoSEQ multiplex PCR; TCRdb holds only in-frame clones, not every one. There are some 43,000 clones in the sample; around nine tenths occur only once, and around 5% lies in the top ten. The sample was unsorted PBMCs, taken 0.1 years before starting antiretroviral therapy. The receptors derive from a woman between 50 and 59 years old with HIV. Each CDR3 is given with its conserved first and last residue. The order of the fields is D gene, clone size, J gene, V gene, CDR3 protein, CDR3 DNA. A D gene is named only where the DNA matches it firmly. Only part of the rows carry a size: once, few, many, or a class if the clone is expanded.

D gene: -
clone size: few
J gene: TRBJ2-2
V gene: TRBV5-8
CDR3 protein: CASVDGPNTGELFF
CDR3 DNA: TGTGCCAGCGTAGACGGGCCGAACACCGGGGAGCTGTTTTTT

D gene: -
clone size: once
J gene: TRBJ1-2
V gene: TRBV11-2
CDR3 protein: CASSSSSTVYGYTF
CDR3 DNA: TGTGCCAGCAGCTCGAGCAGCACAGTCTATGGCTACACCTTC

D gene: -
clone size: once
J gene: TRBJ1-2
V gene: TRBV6-5
CDR3 protein: CASTRSSNNYGYTF
CDR3 DNA: TGTGCCAGCACTCGATCCAGTAATAACTATGGCTACACCTTC

D gene: TRBD1
clone size: once
J gene: TRBJ2-1
V gene: TRBV5-4
CDR3 protein: CASSLGGRQGLYNEQFF
CDR3 DNA: TGTGCCAGCAGCTTGGGTGGTAGACAGGGGTTATACAATGAGCAGTTCTTC

D gene: -
clone size: -
J gene: TRBJ2-3
V gene: TRBV11-3
CDR3 protein: CASSLGGPNAQYF
CDR3 DNA: TGTGCCAGCAGCTTAGGAGGCCCGAATGCGCAGTATTTT

D gene: TRBD2
clone size: -
J gene: TRBJ2-3
V gene: TRBV10-1
CDR3 protein: CASSRTSGDTDTQYF
CDR3 DNA: TGCGCCAGCAGCAGGACTAGCGGGGACACAGATACGCAGTATTTT

D gene: TRBD1
clone size: few
J gene: TRBJ2-7
V gene: TRBV2
CDR3 protein: CASTLLGTGTYEQYF
CDR3 DNA: TGTGCCAGCACCCTATTGGGGACAGGGACATACGAGCAGTACTTC

D gene: -
clone size: -
J gene: TRBJ2-7
V gene: TRBV4-1
CDR3 protein: CASSQDTRDLYEQYF
CDR3 DNA: TGCGCCAGCAGCCAAGATACTAGGGACCTTTACGAGCAGTACTTC

D gene: -
clone size: -
J gene: TRBJ2-5
V gene: TRBV14
CDR3 protein: CASRHGGKETQYF
CDR3 DNA: TGTGCCAGCAGGCACGGGGGCAAGGAGACCCAGTACTTC

D gene: TRBD1
clone size: -
J gene: TRBJ2-2
V gene: TRBV7-7
CDR3 protein: CASSLRQGATGELFF
CDR3 DNA: TGTGCTAGCAGCTTACGGCAGGGGGCCACCGGGGAGCTGTTTTTT

D gene: TRBD1
clone size: -
J gene: TRBJ2-7
V gene: TRBV5-1
CDR3 protein: CASSGTGAEQYF
CDR3 DNA: TGCGCCAGCAGCGGGACAGGGGCCGAGCAGTACTTC

D gene: TRBD2
clone size: once
J gene: TRBJ2-1
V gene: TRBV7-2
CDR3 protein: CASSSGTSGYNEQFF
CDR3 DNA: TGTGCCAGCAGCTCCGGGACTAGCGGATACAATGAGCAGTTCTTC

D gene: -
clone size: once
J gene: TRBJ2-5
V gene: TRBV25-1
CDR3 protein: CASSGLQITETQYF
CDR3 DNA: TGTGCCAGCAGTGGATTGCAGATTACGGAGACCCAGTACTTC

D gene: -
clone size: -
J gene: TRBJ2-7
V gene: TRBV4-2
CDR3 protein: CASSQDGGGPYEQYF
CDR3 DNA: TGTGCCAGCAGCCAAGATGGAGGGGGGCCGTACGAGCAGTACTTC

D gene: -
clone size: few
J gene: TRBJ2-7
V gene: TRBV21-1
CDR3 protein: CASSPRTGSGEQYF
CDR3 DNA: TGTGCCAGCAGCCCAAGGACAGGGTCTGGCGAGCAGTACTTC

D gene: -
clone size: -
J gene: TRBJ1-2
V gene: TRBV20-1
CDR3 protein: CSARSTWGYTF
CDR3 DNA: TGCAGTGCTAGATCGACTTGGGGCTACACCTTC

D gene: -
clone size: -
J gene: TRBJ1-1
V gene: TRBV4-2
CDR3 protein: CASSQVAGDTLNTEAFF
CDR3 DNA: TGTGCCAGCAGCCAAGTAGCCGGGGACACGTTGAACACTGAAGCTTTCTTT

D gene: TRBD2
clone size: -
J gene: TRBJ2-1
V gene: TRBV6-5
CDR3 protein: CASSSVTSGDNEQFF
CDR3 DNA: TGTGCCAGCAGTTCGGTGACTAGCGGTGACAATGAGCAGTTCTTC

D gene: -
clone size: few
J gene: TRBJ1-1
V gene: TRBV4-1
CDR3 protein: CASSQEGLMNTEAFF
CDR3 DNA: TGCGCCAGCAGCCAGGAGGGGCTTATGAACACTGAAGCTTTCTTT

D gene: -
clone size: -
J gene: TRBJ2-1
V gene: TRBV5-1
CDR3 protein: CASSQQMNNEQFF
CDR3 DNA: TGCGCCAGCAGCCAACAGATGAACAATGAGCAGTTCTTC

D gene: -
clone size: -
J gene: TRBJ2-2
V gene: TRBV5-6
CDR3 protein: CASSFYDGTGELFF
CDR3 DNA: TGTGCCAGCAGCTTTTATGACGGCACCGGGGAGCTGTTTTTT

D gene: -
clone size: -
J gene: TRBJ2-7
V gene: TRBV7-2
CDR3 protein: CASSLSPNREQYF
CDR3 DNA: TGTGCCAGCAGCTTAAGTCCTAACAGGGAACAGTACTTC

D gene: -
clone size: -
J gene: TRBJ2-1
V gene: TRBV9
CDR3 protein: CASSVAGNQNEQFF
CDR3 DNA: TGTGCCAGCAGCGTAGCGGGGAACCAAAATGAGCAGTTCTTC

D gene: TRBD1
clone size: -
J gene: TRBJ2-3
V gene: TRBV27
CDR3 protein: CASSPGQGVVDTQYF
CDR3 DNA: TGTGCCAGCAGCCCGGGACAGGGGGTGGTGGATACGCAGTATTTT

D gene: TRBD2
clone size: -
J gene: TRBJ2-3
V gene: TRBV4-2
CDR3 protein: CASSLKAGGQDTQYF
CDR3 DNA: TGTGCCAGCAGTCTGAAAGCGGGGGGGCAAGATACGCAGTATTTT

D gene: TRBD1
clone size: -
J gene: TRBJ1-3
V gene: TRBV9
CDR3 protein: CASSLRQGSGNTIYF
CDR3 DNA: TGTGCCAGCAGCCTTCGACAGGGCTCTGGAAACACCATATATTTT

D gene: -
clone size: -
J gene: TRBJ1-5
V gene: TRBV6-5
CDR3 protein: CASRTGHNQPQHF
CDR3 DNA: TGTGCCAGCAGAACAGGGCACAATCAGCCCCAGCATTTT

D gene: TRBD1
clone size: -
J gene: TRBJ1-4
V gene: TRBV30
CDR3 protein: CAWSSGTGNEKLFF
CDR3 DNA: TGTGCCTGGTCCTCCGGGACAGGTAACGAAAAACTGTTTTTT

D gene: -
clone size: -
J gene: TRBJ1-1
V gene: TRBV11-1
CDR3 protein: CASSQKGLRGRTEAFF
CDR3 DNA: TGTGCCAGCAGCCAAAAGGGCCTACGGGGGCGAACTGAAGCTTTCTTT

D gene: -
clone size: -
J gene: TRBJ2-5
V gene: TRBV5-4
CDR3 protein: CASSLARETQYF
CDR3 DNA: TGTGCCAGCAGCTTGGCCCGGGAGACCCAGTACTTC

D gene: TRBD1
clone size: -
J gene: TRBJ1-2
V gene: TRBV9
CDR3 protein: CASSPEDRNGYTF
CDR3 DNA: TGTGCCAGCAGCCCGGAGGACAGGAATGGCTACACCTTC

D gene: TRBD2
clone size: -
J gene: TRBJ2-7
V gene: TRBV5-6
CDR3 protein: CASSFSSGGYEQYF
CDR3 DNA: TGTGCCAGCAGCTTCTCTAGCGGGGGGTACGAGCAGTACTTC

D gene: -
clone size: -
J gene: TRBJ1-1
V gene: TRBV21-1
CDR3 protein: CASSKAQKGVGTEAFF
CDR3 DNA: TGTGCCAGCAGCAAAGCGCAAAAGGGGGTAGGTACTGAAGCTTTCTTT

D gene: -
clone size: -
J gene: TRBJ1-1
V gene: TRBV18
CDR3 protein: CASSPTGEGTEAFF
CDR3 DNA: TGTGCCAGCTCACCAACAGGAGAGGGCACTGAAGCTTTCTTT

D gene: -
clone size: -
J gene: TRBJ2-3
V gene: TRBV7-3
CDR3 protein: CASSLGPLAGDTQYF
CDR3 DNA: TGTGCCAGCAGCTTAGGACCCCTGGCAGGCGATACGCAGTATTTT

D gene: -
clone size: -
J gene: TRBJ1-3
V gene: TRBV30
CDR3 protein: CAWSVEGNTIYF
CDR3 DNA: TGTGCCTGGAGTGTCGAAGGAAACACCATATATTTT

D gene: -
clone size: -
J gene: TRBJ1-3
V gene: TRBV30
CDR3 protein: CAWSGPPGPGNTIYF
CDR3 DNA: TGTGCCTGGAGTGGACCCCCCGGCCCTGGAAACACCATATATTTT

D gene: TRBD1
clone size: few
J gene: TRBJ1-2
V gene: TRBV19
CDR3 protein: CASSSQGVQYGYTF
CDR3 DNA: TGTGCCAGTAGCTCCCAGGGGGTGCAATATGGCTACACCTTC

D gene: -
clone size: -
J gene: TRBJ1-2
V gene: TRBV5-4
CDR3 protein: CASSSSGYSRTDGYTF
CDR3 DNA: TGTGCCAGCAGCTCGTCCGGATATTCTAGAACAGATGGCTACACCTTC

D gene: -
clone size: -
J gene: TRBJ2-2
V gene: TRBV5-6
CDR3 protein: CASGLAGRGYNTGELFF
CDR3 DNA: TGTGCCAGCGGCCTCGCGGGCCGGGGCTATAACACCGGGGAGCTGTTTTTT

D gene: -
clone size: once
J gene: TRBJ1-1
V gene: TRBV11-2
CDR3 protein: CASSLDGLPNTEAFF
CDR3 DNA: TGTGCCAGCAGCTTAGATGGACTTCCGAACACTGAAGCTTTCTTT

D gene: -
clone size: medium-sized
J gene: TRBJ1-1
V gene: TRBV7-2
CDR3 protein: CASSLKRSMNTEAFF
CDR3 DNA: TGTGCCAGCAGCTTAAAGCGCAGCATGAACACTGAAGCTTTCTTT

D gene: -
clone size: -
J gene: TRBJ1-5
V gene: TRBV19
CDR3 protein: CASSLRQAYSNQPQHF
CDR3 DNA: TGTGCCAGTAGTCTCCGGCAGGCCTATAGCAATCAGCCCCAGCATTTT

D gene: TRBD1
clone size: once
J gene: TRBJ1-5
V gene: TRBV7-7
CDR3 protein: CASSLGTGQPQHF
CDR3 DNA: TGTGCTAGCAGCTTAGGGACAGGTCAGCCCCAGCATTTT

D gene: TRBD2
clone size: -
J gene: TRBJ2-1
V gene: TRBV25-1
CDR3 protein: CASSTPQAGIYNEQFF
CDR3 DNA: TGTGCCAGCAGCACCCCCCAAGCGGGAATCTACAATGAGCAGTTCTTC

D gene: TRBD1
clone size: once
J gene: TRBJ1-1
V gene: TRBV5-1
CDR3 protein: CASSLSGTANTEAFF
CDR3 DNA: TGCGCCAGCAGCTTGTCCGGGACAGCTAACACTGAAGCTTTCTTT

D gene: -
clone size: -
J gene: TRBJ2-3
V gene: TRBV4-2
CDR3 protein: CASSQEAAADTQYF
CDR3 DNA: TGTGCCAGCAGCCAAGAAGCCGCGGCAGATACGCAGTATTTT

D gene: -
clone size: -
J gene: TRBJ1-2
V gene: TRBV6-6
CDR3 protein: CASSYSPSGYGYTF
CDR3 DNA: TGTGCCAGCAGTTACTCACCCAGCGGCTATGGCTACACCTTC

D gene: TRBD2
clone size: -
J gene: TRBJ2-1
V gene: TRBV10-2
CDR3 protein: CASSAPGSGGVGEQFF
CDR3 DNA: TGCGCCAGCAGTGCCCCGGGTAGCGGGGGGGTAGGAGAGCAGTTCTTC

D gene: -
clone size: -
J gene: TRBJ1-4
V gene: TRBV30
CDR3 protein: CAWSGQIGEKLFF
CDR3 DNA: TGTGCCTGGAGTGGACAGATCGGTGAAAAACTGTTTTTT

D gene: TRBD1
clone size: -
J gene: TRBJ2-7
V gene: TRBV27
CDR3 protein: CASSPTFLSGGYALRGAREQYF
CDR3 DNA: TGTGCCAGCAGTCCTACATTCCTTTCAGGGGGCTATGCCCTACGAGGCGCCCGCGAGCAGTACTTC

D gene: -
clone size: once
J gene: TRBJ1-3
V gene: TRBV5-1
CDR3 protein: CASSLAPTGSGNTIYF
CDR3 DNA: TGCGCCAGCAGCTTGGCCCCAACAGGGTCTGGAAACACCATATATTTT

D gene: -
clone size: -
J gene: TRBJ1-1
V gene: TRBV4-1
CDR3 protein: CASSQSGQRYEAFF
CDR3 DNA: TGCGCCAGCAGCCAATCCGGACAGAGATATGAAGCTTTCTTT

D gene: TRBD2
clone size: -
J gene: TRBJ2-7
V gene: TRBV6-1
CDR3 protein: CASSEQRGSYEQYF
CDR3 DNA: TGTGCCAGCAGTGAACAGCGGGGCTCCTACGAGCAGTACTTC

D gene: -
clone size: -
J gene: TRBJ2-3
V gene: TRBV27
CDR3 protein: CASSLFFGRDTQYF
CDR3 DNA: TGTGCCAGCAGTTTATTTTTCGGGAGAGATACGCAGTATTTT

D gene: -
clone size: -
J gene: TRBJ1-3
V gene: TRBV7-2
CDR3 protein: CASSRLQGFGNTIYF
CDR3 DNA: TGTGCCAGCAGCCGACTACAGGGATTTGGAAACACCATATATTTT